This TCR beta chain derives from a study of blood T cell repertoires in COVID-19. Study as a whole: Italy, Spain and the United States were the sources of the convalescent and acute COVID-19 samples. Sample material is recorded as cDNA or gDNA derived from T cells, B-cell-depleted T cells, or PBMCs.

How the authors handled the data: Reference gene primer amplification in the assay estimated nucleated cell counts. The protocol was immunoSEQ multiplex PCR, while the TCRdb copy is restricted to in-frame clones and leaves out a portion. V and J calls plus clone size are reproduced from that table; the DNA served to infer D and trimming. The profile shows roughly 46,000 clones, more than 80% of them singletons. After removal of 0 bases from V and 11 bases from J, the junction contained 7 bases not matched to a gene. This CDR3 comprises 14 residues. The germline CDR1 and CDR2 sequences are GTSNPN and SVGIG (reference sequence).

The chain joins TRBV30 to TRBJ2-1; 10 bases map to TRBD2. Sequencing was done on a sample of peripheral blood. This TCR derives from a man aged 60-69 years with acute or convalescent COVID-19. The CDR3 spells CAWSVPSGGAQQFF. The CDR3 DNA sequence: TGTGCCTGGAGTGTACCGAGCGGGGGGGCCCAGCAGTTCTTC.